This T cell receptor beta chain was recovered during a study of blood T cell repertoires in COVID-19. Whole-study context: Donors in the United States, Italy and Spain gave samples during acute or convalescent COVID-19. PBMCs, B-cell-depleted T cells, or T cells were the source of the cDNA or gDNA that made up the material.

Trimming cost V 8 bases and J 3 bases, with 23 bases left between them. Germline CDR1 WNHNN, CDR2 SYGVQD (reference sequence). The CDR3 is 16 residues long. Membership in each cohort depended on participant-reported clinical history. No more than 2 weeks before study entry, exposed participants had met a case of COVID-19. TCRdb's table, derived via immunoSEQ multiplex PCR, lists solely in-frame clones and lacks some. The sample consists of approximately 280,000 clones, about four fifths of them appearing once. Sequenced input: PBMCs or T cells enriched from blood (not recorded which). The chain combines TRBV10-1 with TRBJ2-7, with D perhaps matching TRBD1 (6 bases). This receptor was taken from a man aged 35 to 55 who had been exposed to COVID-19. The chain's CDR3 is CASLKTGTRQFYEQYF. CDR3 DNA: TGCGCCAGCCTCAAGACCGGGACACGACAGTTCTACGAGCAGTACTTC.